Listed below are T cell receptor beta chains from one sample, sequenced in a study of blood T cell repertoires in COVID-19. The protocol was immunoSEQ multiplex PCR, while the TCRdb copy is restricted to in-frame clones and leaves out a portion. In the table there are about 37,000 clones, approximately 89% of which are singletons. The sequenced sample was peripheral blood. The origin of the receptors is a human donor in a cohort sampled during active COVID-19. Each CDR3 is given with its conserved first and last residue. D genes are given only for firm matches. Clone size is not always given. Where it is, it says once, few, many or a class for expanded clones.

clone_size	v_call	j_call	d_call	cdr3_nt	cdr3_aa
-	TRBV10-3	TRBJ2-3	TRBD2	TGTGCCATCAGTATTGGGGGGAGTAGCGGGGGTGCTGCAGATACGCAGTATTTT	CAISIGGSSGGAADTQYF
-	TRBV4-2	TRBJ2-5	TRBD1	TGTGCCAGCAGCCAAGATCCCGAGGGGGCTGGAGAGACCCAGTACTTC	CASSQDPEGAGETQYF
-	TRBV18	TRBJ1-2	TRBD1	TGTGCCAGCTCACCGGGACAGGGAGGGTATGGCTACACCTTC	CASSPGQGGYGYTF
-	TRBV14	TRBJ2-2	-	TGTGCCAGCAGCCAATCTCTACCCGGCGGGGAGCTGTTTTTT	CASSQSLPGGELFF
-	TRBV28	TRBJ1-1	TRBD1	TGTGCCAGCAGTTTCCCAGGACAGGCGAACACTGAAGCTTTCTTT	CASSFPGQANTEAFF
once	TRBV19	TRBJ1-2	-	TGTGCCAGTAGTATCGACAGTCCTAACTATGGCTACACCTTC	CASSIDSPNYGYTF
-	TRBV5-6	TRBJ2-2	-	TGTGCCAGCAGCTATGAGTCAGGGCACCTCCTCACCGGGGAGCTGTTTTTT	CASSYESGHLLTGELFF
once	TRBV9	TRBJ1-3	-	TGTGCCAGCAGCGTAGTTGGCGACAGGTTATCTGGAAACACCATATATTTT	CASSVVGDRLSGNTIYF
-	TRBV19	TRBJ1-2	-	TGTGCCAGTAGTACCCCAGGTGTCTATGGCTACACCTTC	CASSTPGVYGYTF
-	TRBV7-9	TRBJ1-1	-	TGTGCCAGCAGCGTAGGCGCGAGGGTGAACACTGAAGCTTTCTTT	CASSVGARVNTEAFF
-	TRBV4-1	TRBJ2-6	TRBD1	TGCGCCAGCAGCCCGGGACCGGGACAGGGAGGCTCTGGGGCCAACGTCCTGACTTTC	CASSPGPGQGGSGANVLTF
-	TRBV6-1	TRBJ1-2	-	TGTGCCAGCAGTGACTTTAAAGGCGCGGGTTCTTATGGCTACACCTTC	CASSDFKGAGSYGYTF
-	TRBV7-2	TRBJ2-1	TRBD2	TGTGCCAGCAGTATTCTGGGACTAGCTGGCAATGAGCAGTTCTTC	CASSILGLAGNEQFF
-	TRBV12-3/TRBV12-4	TRBJ1-2	-	TGTGCCAGCTCCAAGAGGGACTATGGCTACACCTTC	CASSKRDYGYTF
-	TRBV6-5	TRBJ1-4	TRBD1	TGTGCCAGCAGCCTCTCCGGGACAGGGGTAGAAAAACTGTTTTTT	CASSLSGTGVEKLFF
-	TRBV5-1	TRBJ2-7	-	TGCGCCAGCAGCTTGGGATATGGGGGGTCCAGTTACGAGCAGTACTTC	CASSLGYGGSSYEQYF
-	TRBV7-9	TRBJ2-7	-	TGTGCCAGCAGCGGACACAGGGAGTCGGGCGAGCAGTACTTC	CASSGHRESGEQYF
-	TRBV27	TRBJ2-3	-	TGTGCCAGCAGTTTACTTAGTTCTAGCACAGATACGCAGTATTTT	CASSLLSSSTDTQYF
-	TRBV6-2/TRBV6-3	TRBJ2-7	-	TGTGCCAGCAGTAAGGACAGCGCTAGCTCCTACGAGCAGTACTTC	CASSKDSASSYEQYF
-	TRBV6-2/TRBV6-3	TRBJ2-2	TRBD2	TGTGCCAGCAGTTACTCGAGCGGGGTGAACACCGGGGAGCTGTTTTTT	CASSYSSGVNTGELFF
-	TRBV28	TRBJ2-7	TRBD1	TGTGCCAGCAGTGGACAGGGATTCTACGAGCAGTACTTC	CASSGQGFYEQYF
-	TRBV25-1	TRBJ2-1	TRBD1	TGTGCCAGCAGTGAACCAGGGGGCTTCTACAATGAGCAGTTCTTC	CASSEPGGFYNEQFF
-	TRBV6-6	TRBJ1-6	TRBD1	TGTGCCAGCGACCGACAGGGGAATTCACCCCTCCACTTT	CASDRQGNSPLHF
-	TRBV9	TRBJ2-7	TRBD1	TGTGCCAGCAGCAAATCCGGACAGGGGAGATCCTACGAGCAGTACTTC	CASSKSGQGRSYEQYF
-	TRBV27	TRBJ2-1	-	TGTGCCAGCAGTCGTGGGGGCCATTGGTATACTGAGCAGTTCTTC	CASSRGGHWYTEQFF
-	TRBV27	TRBJ1-2	TRBD1	TGTGCCAGCAGTTTGAGCCAGGGGGCGGGCTATGGCTACACCTTC	CASSLSQGAGYGYTF
-	TRBV7-2	TRBJ2-2	TRBD1	TGTGCCAGCAGCTTATCATGGGACAGGACCAACACCGGGGAGCTGTTTTTT	CASSLSWDRTNTGELFF
-	TRBV24-1	TRBJ2-5	TRBD1	TGTGCCACCAGTCGGGCAGGGGGTGGGACCCAGTACTTC	CATSRAGGGTQYF
once	TRBV10-1	TRBJ2-7	TRBD2	TGCGCCAGCAGCCCGGGACTAGGTGTCGAGCAGTACTTC	CASSPGLGVEQYF
few	TRBV6-5	TRBJ2-7	TRBD1	TGTGCCAGCAGTTACTCTACAGGGGTGGGCTACGAGCAGTACTTC	CASSYSTGVGYEQYF
-	TRBV11-2	TRBJ2-7	TRBD1	TGTGCCAGCAGCTTGGGACAGCCAGGGTGGGAGCAGTACTTC	CASSLGQPGWEQYF
-	TRBV3-1/TRBV3-2	TRBJ2-3	TRBD2	TGTGCCAGCAGCCAAGATCTGCGGGGGGGGGCGAAAGATACGCAGTATTTT	CASSQDLRGGAKDTQYF
-	TRBV2	TRBJ2-7	-	TGTGCCAGCACGAGCCAAACGGGGTACGAGCAGTACTTC	CASTSQTGYEQYF
-	TRBV5-4	TRBJ2-7	-	TGTGCCAGCAGCTCCATGGACAGTGCCTACGAGCAGTACTTC	CASSSMDSAYEQYF
-	TRBV5-4	TRBJ2-5	-	TGTGCCAGCAGCTTGGCCCGAACTAGCCGAGAGACCCAGTACTTC	CASSLARTSRETQYF
-	TRBV12-3/TRBV12-4	TRBJ1-1	-	TGTGCCAGCAGACTCAGGGAGGGAGAGGAAGCTTTCTTT	CASRLREGEEAFF
-	TRBV11-2	TRBJ1-3	TRBD1	TGTGCCAGCAGCCCGGTGACAGGGATTAATGGAAACACCATATATTTT	CASSPVTGINGNTIYF
-	TRBV10-1	TRBJ2-7	TRBD1	TGCGCCAGCAGTGAGGGGACAGCGAGCTCCTACGAGCAGTACTTC	CASSEGTASSYEQYF
-	TRBV20-1	TRBJ1-1	-	TGCAGTCGGACACGTCAAACTGAAGCTTTCTTT	CSRTRQTEAFF
once	TRBV28	TRBJ2-3	TRBD2	TGTGCCAGCAGTTTCCCCGGGGGTAGCGGGGGGGATACGCAGTATTTT	CASSFPGGSGGDTQYF
-	TRBV13	TRBJ2-2	TRBD1	TGTGCCAGCAGCCGGGGACAGGGGGTCTCCGGGGAGCTGTTTTTT	CASSRGQGVSGELFF
-	TRBV12-3/TRBV12-4	TRBJ1-2	TRBD1	TGTGCCAGCAGCACAGGGGGCCGAGCTGGCTACACCTTC	CASSTGGRAGYTF
-	TRBV7-2	TRBJ1-1	-	TGTGCCAGCAGCGAGGGACAGAACACTGAAGCTTTCTTT	CASSEGQNTEAFF
-	TRBV4-3	TRBJ2-3	-	TGCGCCAGCAGCCAAGAGGGGGCAGGGGAAGATACGCAGTATTTT	CASSQEGAGEDTQYF
-	TRBV7-6	TRBJ1-6	-	TGTGCCAGCAGCTTAGAAAATACAGGGAACGGGTCACCCCTCCACTTT	CASSLENTGNGSPLHF
-	TRBV4-1	TRBJ2-1	-	TGCGCCAGCGGGGGGACAGCTTTCAATGAGCAGTTCTTC	CASGGTAFNEQFF
-	TRBV6-2/TRBV6-3	TRBJ1-2	-	TGTGCCAGCAGTTACTCGGCGGGATACGGCTATGGCTACACCTTC	CASSYSAGYGYGYTF
-	TRBV3-1/TRBV3-2	TRBJ2-1	TRBD2	TGTGCCAGCAGCCAGTGGGCGACTAGCGGCTACAATGAGCAGTTCTTC	CASSQWATSGYNEQFF